Listed here are 12 T cell receptor beta chains from one sample, sequenced in a study of cytomegalovirus exposure and HLA in healthy donors. In the PCR, 60 Vbeta and 13 Jbeta primers were used. Produced via immunoSEQ multiplex PCR; TCRdb's table is partial and in-frame only. The sample lists 100,000 to 150,000 clones; around four fifths were seen once. The sample comprised PBMCs. The receptors stem from a boy aged 2 to 10 in good health and CMV-seronegative.

The V call is TRBV5-1, the J call TRBJ2-7; D gene ambiguous. The V gene's germline CDR1 is SGHRS and CDR2 YFSETQ. The CDR3 extends over 14 amino acids. The ends were cut back, 1 base at V and 0 bases at J, with 8 bases in the middle. The CDR3 is CASSLIRVSYEQYF. The DNA of the CDR3 is TGCGCCAGCAGCTTGATTCGGGTCTCCTACGAGCAGTACTTC. Complete variable domain (other parts from reference TRBV5-1 and TRBJ2-7): KAGVTQTPRYLIKTRGQQVTLSCSPISGHRSVSWYQQTPGQGLQFLFEYFSETQRNKGNFPGRFSGRQFSNSRSEMNVSTLELGDSALYLCASSLIRVSYEQYFGPGTRLTVT.

CDR3 nucleotides: TGTGCCAGCAGCGTATATAAGAACACTGAAGCTTTCTTT. Amino acid sequence: CASSVYKNTEAFF. The chain is built from TRBV9 and TRBJ1-1; D is unresolved. V was cut by 1 base and J by 1 base, with 5 bases left in between. There are 13 residues in the CDR3. Looked up from germline, CDR1 is SGDLS and CDR2 is YYNGEE.

This clone was detected only once. At the DNA level, this CDR3 is encoded by other sequences in the same sample as well. This chain connects TRBV5-4 to TRBJ1-1; D gene uncertain. This CDR3 contains 13 residues. Per germline, CDR1 SGHNT and CDR2 YYREEE (reference sequence). V lost 0 bases, J lost 1 base, and 4 bases lay in between. As DNA, the CDR3 is TGTGCCAGCAGCTTGGGGCCGAACACTGAAGCTTTCTTT. This encodes CASSLGPNTEAFF.

This chain connects TRBV7-9 to TRBJ2-3, with D tentatively TRBD2 (6 bases). Trimming stripped 1 base from V and 3 bases from J, with 11 bases between. The CDR3 extends over 15 amino acids. CDR1 is SEHNR and CDR2 is FQNEAQ in the germline V gene (reference sequence). CDR3 in DNA: TGTGCCAGCAGCTTAGGGGTAGCGGTAACAGATACGCAGTATTTT. The encoded protein is CASSLGVAVTDTQYF.

This sequence joins TRBV7-2 and TRBJ2-7; TRBD2 matches at 12 bases. CDR3 size: 14 residues. Per germline, CDR1 SGHTA and CDR2 FQGNSA. The V and J ends lost 8 bases and 7 bases, in that order; junction bases with no gene match: 9. The CDR3 here is CASRPSGGAGEQYF. CDR3 sequence (DNA): TGTGCCAGCCGACCTAGCGGGGGGGCGGGGGAGCAGTACTTC.

This chain uses TRBV18 with TRBJ2-3; TRBD2 matches 9 bases. Per the germline V gene, CDR1 is KGHSH and CDR2 is LQKENI. Trimming removed 3 bases from V and 2 bases from J; junction bases left unmatched: 6. The CDR3 is 16 residues long. The CDR3 protein is CASSPLGGGDTDTQYF. CDR3 DNA sequence: TGTGCCAGCTCACCCCTTGGCGGGGGGGACACAGATACGCAGTATTTT.

This clone was seen just once. The chain carries TRBV6-1 and TRBJ2-2, with a weak D call TRBD1 (6 bases). Germline V gene sequence: CDR1 MNHNS, CDR2 SASEGT. This CDR3 contains 13 residues. Trimming removed 4 bases from V and 6 bases from J, with 9 bases in between. The DNA for the CDR3 is TGTGCCAGCAGTGCCAGGGGTGCCGGGGAGCTGTTTTTT. Protein sequence: CASSARGAGELFF.

This chain links TRBV7-3 with TRBJ2-5; D is ambiguous. V was pared by 2 bases and J by 9 bases, with 13 bases between. CDR1 and CDR2 from the germline V gene are SGHTA and FQGTGA. This CDR3 comprises 13 residues. The CDR3 sequence: CASSLGPDKAQYF. DNA of the CDR3: TGTGCCAGCAGCTTAGGGCCCGACAAGGCCCAGTACTTC.

The chain is built from TRBV6-5 and TRBJ1-5, with no clear D. CDR1 MNHEY and CDR2 SVGAGI come from the germline V gene. V lost 2 bases, J lost 7 bases, and 6 bases lay in between. The CDR3 covers 12 residues. The CDR3 sequence is CASSYGRQPQHF. CDR3 DNA: TGTGCCAGCAGTTACGGCAGGCAGCCCCAGCATTTT.

The chain is built from TRBV7-9 and TRBJ2-3, with a possible D match to TRBD2 (6 bases). The germline CDR1 and CDR2 sequences are SEHNR and FQNEAQ (reference sequence). Trimming cost V 5 bases and J 4 bases, with 19 bases left between them. The CDR3 has 16 residues. CDR3 loop: CASSRRDTGEADTQYF. The CDR3 bases are TGTGCCAGCAGCCGACGGGATACGGGGGAGGCAGATACGCAGTATTTT.

The rearrangement uses TRBV19 and TRBJ1-5; TRBD1 agrees at 9 bases. The V and J ends lost 5 bases and 2 bases, in that order; junction bases with no gene match: 13. The germline CDR1 and CDR2 sequences are LNHDA and SQIVND (reference sequence). There are 18 residues in the CDR3. The chain's CDR3 is CASSFGTGRFDGNQPQHF. CDR3 bases: TGTGCCAGTAGTTTCGGGACAGGGAGGTTTGATGGCAATCAGCCCCAGCATTTT. The full variable domain, with the rest looked up from reference TRBV19 and TRBJ1-5, is DGGITQSPKYLFRKEGQNVTLSCEQNLNHDAMYWYRQDPGQGLRLIYYSQIVNDFQKGDIAEGYSVSREKKESFPLTVTSAQKNPTAFYLCASSFGTGRFDGNQPQHFGDGTRLSIL.

The chain carries TRBV5-6 and TRBJ2-7; TRBD2 is a possible D gene (6 bases). The germline V gene has CDR1 SGHDT and CDR2 YYEEEE. The CDR3 extends over 18 amino acids. Trimming stripped 2 bases from V and 7 bases from J, with 28 bases between. CDR3 sequence (DNA): TGTGCCAGCAGCTTTCGTTCCTCCGGGACTTGGTATACGTGGGAGCAGTACTTC. Its protein is CASSFRSSGTWYTWEQYF.